These 15 T cell receptor beta chains were sequenced from one sample in a study of graft-versus-host responses after intestinal transplantation. Profiling relied on immunoSEQ multiplex PCR, and the TCRdb table lists in-frame clones only, not all of them. Among around 26,000 clones listed, less than 95% were seen once. Sample: PBMCs, taken 156 days after intestinal transplant. The source of these receptors is a human patient who received an intestinal transplant, so some T cells may come from the graft donor.

The genes are TRBV29-1 and TRBJ2-7; D gene ambiguous. Trimming removed 7 bases at V and 4 bases at J, with 17 bases between. The CDR3 runs 13 residues. Germline V gene lookup returns CDR1 SQVTM and CDR2 ANQGSEA. The CDR3 nucleotides read TGCAGCGCCCGACACACCGAGAGGTACGAGCAGTACTTC. It specifies CSARHTERYEQYF.

The chain has TRBV4-3 and TRBJ1-2; no reliable D call. Germline values: CDR1 LGHNA, CDR2 YSLEER. This CDR3 spans 14 amino acids. The V and J ends lost 4 bases and 3 bases respectively, with 12 bases between them. The CDR3 sequence is CASSPGSVDYGYTF. Written as DNA, the CDR3 is TGCGCCAGCAGCCCCGGGTCGGTGGACTATGGCTACACCTTC.

This rearrangement joins TRBV19 to TRBJ1-2, with 8 bases matching TRBD1. The CDR3 contains 18 residues. The germline V gene has CDR1 LNHDA and CDR2 SQIVND (reference sequence). J was trimmed by 2 bases and V by 8 bases; bases with no gene match: 19. The CDR3 here is CASAGTGQELVSNYGYTF. For the CDR3, the DNA is TGTGCCAGTGCGGGAACGGGACAGGAACTTGTTTCAAACTATGGCTACACCTTC.

This chain connects TRBV5-4 to TRBJ2-7, with 11 positions matching TRBD2. This CDR3 has 15 amino acids. The trim removed 4 bases at V and 3 bases at J, leaving 6 bases unmatched. Germline CDR1 reads SGHNT; CDR2 reads YYREEE (reference sequence). The CDR3 bases are TGTGCCAGCAGCCACACTAGCGGGGGCGACTACGAGCAGTACTTC. Its translation: CASSHTSGGDYEQYF.

The chain links TRBV10-2 to TRBJ1-5, with 8 bases lining up with TRBD1. Germline V gene sequence: CDR1 WSHSY, CDR2 SAAADI. The CDR3 spans 17 residues. V shed 2 bases, J shed 0 bases, and the junction held 6 bases outside the gene matches. The CDR3 is CASSEAGGPDSNQPQHF. DNA for the CDR3: TGCGCCAGCAGTGAGGCAGGGGGCCCCGATAGCAATCAGCCCCAGCATTTT.

DNA of the CDR3: TGTGCCAGTAATGCCCTCGGGGGGGCACAAGAGACCCAGTACTTC. Translated: CASNALGGAQETQYF. The gene calls are TRBV19 and TRBJ2-5; 8 bases line up with TRBD2. The germline CDR1 and CDR2 sequences are LNHDA and SQIVND (reference sequence). V lost 7 bases to trimming and J lost 2 bases; unmatched junction nucleotides: 9. This CDR3 is 15 amino acids long.

The chain uses TRBV19 and TRBJ2-5; TRBD2 aligns across 7 bases. CDR3 size: 13 residues. The V and J ends lost 10 bases and 5 bases, in that order; junction bases with no gene match: 10. From germline, CDR1 is LNHDA and CDR2 SQIVND (reference sequence). The chain's CDR3 is CATRGEGLETQYF. The CDR3 nucleotides read TGTGCCACCAGAGGGGAGGGGCTGGAGACCCAGTACTTC.

This chain connects TRBV4-3 to TRBJ2-1; D possibly uses TRBD1 or TRBD2 (5 bases each). Germline loops: CDR1 LGHNA, CDR2 YSLEER. This CDR3 is built from 16 residues. V was trimmed by 5 bases and J by 0 bases, leaving 14 bases between them. Here the CDR3 DNA reads TGCGCCAGCAGCTTTTCGGGGACCAGCTCCTACAATGAGCAGTTCTTC. Translation gives CASSFSGTSSYNEQFF.

This chain links TRBV5-5 with TRBJ1-1, with no clear D. Trimming shortened V by 0 bases and J by 2 bases, and 11 bases separated the two germline ends. Germline CDR1 reads SGHKS; CDR2 reads YYEKEE (reference sequence). This CDR3 is built from 15 residues. CDR3 nucleotide sequence: TGTGCCAGCAGCTTGGGCTTTGGCTCCAACACTGAAGCTTTCTTT. Translation gives CASSLGFGSNTEAFF. The entire variable domain, with the rest obtained from reference TRBV5-5 and TRBJ1-1, is as follows: DAGVTQSPTHLIKTRGQQVTLRCSPISGHKSVSWYQQVLGQGPQFIFQYYEKEERGRGNFPDRFSARQFPNYSSELNVNALLLGDSALYLCASSLGFGSNTEAFFGQGTRLTVV.

The rearrangement links TRBV7-9 to TRBJ2-5; D tentatively fits TRBD1 or TRBD2 (6 bases each). Germline-derived CDR1 and CDR2 are SEHNR and FQNEAQ (reference sequence). There are 17 residues in the CDR3. V lost 0 bases and J lost 1, with 15 bases in between. The CDR3 nucleotides read TGTGCCAGCAGCTTAGCCTGGCGCGGGACACCCCAAGAGACCCAGTACTTC. Its translation: CASSLAWRGTPQETQYF.

The J gene is TRBJ1-2, the V gene TRBV4-1; 7 positions agree with TRBD1. The J segment lost 3 bases and the V segment lost 1 base, leaving 5 bases of the junction unmatched. The CDR3 contains 15 residues. Looked up from germline, CDR1 is MGHRA and CDR2 is YSYEKL. In DNA, the CDR3 is TGCGCCAGCAGCCAAGGCGGACAGGACCACTATGGCTACACCTTC. This sequence encodes CASSQGGQDHYGYTF.

As DNA, the CDR3 is TGTGCCAGCCTTGGGGGCGGAAGTCAGCCCCAGCATTTT. Amino acids: CASLGGGSQPQHF. This chain links TRBV19 with TRBJ1-5; TRBD1 might be the D (6 bases). V lost 9 bases and J 6 bases, leaving 15 bases between the germline ends. There are 13 residues in the CDR3. Germline assignment: CDR1 LNHDA and CDR2 SQIVND (reference sequence).

The chain employs TRBV7-8 and TRBJ2-7; TRBD1 might be the D (5 bases). V was pared by 2 bases and J by 4 bases, with 12 bases between. The germline V gene encodes CDR1 SGHVS and CDR2 FQNEAQ. The CDR3 extends over 14 amino acids. Here the CDR3 reads CASSLPDRRYEQYF. The CDR3 region has the DNA TGTGCCAGCAGCTTACCTGACAGACGGTACGAGCAGTACTTC.

The rearrangement uses TRBV5-6 and TRBJ1-1, with D possibly matching TRBD1 (6 bases). Germline V lookup: CDR1 SGHDT, CDR2 YYEEEE. The V and J ends lost 4 bases and 0 bases respectively, with 16 bases between them. CDR3 length equals 16 residues. For the CDR3, the DNA is TGTGCCAGCAGCACAACACGACAGGTTATGAACACTGAAGCTTTCTTT. Amino acid sequence: CASSTTRQVMNTEAFF.

The chain joins TRBV7-6 to TRBJ2-1; unclear D gene. Germline V gene lookup returns CDR1 SGHVS and CDR2 FNYEAQ. Trimming cost V 6 bases and J 5 bases, with 11 bases left between them. CDR3 length: 13 residues. The CDR3: CASSRTENNEQFF. For the CDR3, the DNA is TGTGCCAGCAGTCGGACGGAAAACAATGAGCAGTTCTTC.